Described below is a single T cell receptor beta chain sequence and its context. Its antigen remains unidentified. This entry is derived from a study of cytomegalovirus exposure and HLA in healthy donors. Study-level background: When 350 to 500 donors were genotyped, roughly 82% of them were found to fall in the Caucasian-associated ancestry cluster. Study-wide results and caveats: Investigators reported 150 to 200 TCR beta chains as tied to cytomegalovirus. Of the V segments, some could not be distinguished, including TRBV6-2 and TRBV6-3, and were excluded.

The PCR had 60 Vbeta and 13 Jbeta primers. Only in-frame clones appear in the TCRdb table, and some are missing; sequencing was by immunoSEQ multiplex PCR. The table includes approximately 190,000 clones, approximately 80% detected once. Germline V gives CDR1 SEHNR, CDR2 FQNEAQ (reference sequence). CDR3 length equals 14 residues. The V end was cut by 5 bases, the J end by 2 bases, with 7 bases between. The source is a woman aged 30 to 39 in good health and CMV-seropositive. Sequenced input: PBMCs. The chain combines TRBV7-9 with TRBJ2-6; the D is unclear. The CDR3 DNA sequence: TGTGCCAGCAGCCCAACAACTGGGGCCAACGTCCTGACTTTC. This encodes CASSPTTGANVLTF.